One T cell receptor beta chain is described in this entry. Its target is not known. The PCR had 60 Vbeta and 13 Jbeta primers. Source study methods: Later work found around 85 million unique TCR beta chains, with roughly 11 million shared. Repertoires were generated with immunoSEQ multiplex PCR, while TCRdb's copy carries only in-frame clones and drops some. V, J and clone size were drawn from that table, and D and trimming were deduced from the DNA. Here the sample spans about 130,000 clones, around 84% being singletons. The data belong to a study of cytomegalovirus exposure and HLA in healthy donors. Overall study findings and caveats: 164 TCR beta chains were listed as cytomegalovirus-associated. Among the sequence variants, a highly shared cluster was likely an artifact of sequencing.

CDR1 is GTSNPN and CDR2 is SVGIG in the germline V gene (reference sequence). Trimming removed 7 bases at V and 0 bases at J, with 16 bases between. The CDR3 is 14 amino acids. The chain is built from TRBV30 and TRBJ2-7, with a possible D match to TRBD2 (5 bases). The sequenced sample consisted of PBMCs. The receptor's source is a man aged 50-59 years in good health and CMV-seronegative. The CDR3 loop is CASEWSGSSYEQYF. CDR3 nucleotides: TGTGCCTCCGAGTGGAGCGGTAGCTCCTACGAGCAGTACTTC.